Listed below are T cell receptor beta chains from one sample, sequenced in a study of OX40 agonist ivuxolimab in advanced cancers. Here immunoSEQ multiplex PCR was the method, and the copy in TCRdb shows in-frame clones only, minus some. The sample yields about 80,000 clones, roughly nine tenths seen once. Sequencing was performed on CD4+ or CD8+ T cells sorted from blood, taken in a trial of the OX40 agonist ivuxolimab. The receptors stem from an adult with an advanced solid tumor such as melanoma, head and neck, liver or kidney cancer. CDR3s include the opening cysteine and the closing phenylalanine or tryptophan. D genes are given only for firm matches. Not all rows give a size; the values are once, few, many and, for expanded clones, a class.

v_gene: TRBV11-3; d_gene: .; j_gene: TRBJ2-3; abundance: .; len: 14; CDR3nt: TGTGCCAGCAGCTTAACGGGGGCCACAGATACGCAGTATTTT; CDR3aa: CASSLTGATDTQYF
v_gene: TRBV5-6; d_gene: .; j_gene: TRBJ2-1; abundance: .; len: 18; CDR3nt: TGTGCCAGCAGCTTGGATCGAGTTTGGGGTGGGGTGAACAATGAGCAGTTCTTC; CDR3aa: CASSLDRVWGGVNNEQFF
v_gene: TRBV7-6; d_gene: .; j_gene: TRBJ2-7; abundance: .; len: 12; CDR3nt: TGTGCCAGCAGCCCCAGCTCCTACGAGCAGTACTTC; CDR3aa: CASSPSSYEQYF
v_gene: TRBV29-1; d_gene: TRBD1; j_gene: TRBJ1-4; abundance: .; len: 16; CDR3nt: TGCAGCGCCGGACAGGGCAATGGGGCAACTAATGAAAAACTGTTTTTT; CDR3aa: CSAGQGNGATNEKLFF
v_gene: TRBV4-2; d_gene: TRBD2; j_gene: TRBJ2-2; abundance: .; len: 14; CDR3nt: TGTGCCAGCAGCCCATCGGGGGGGGGCGGGGAGCTGTTTTTT; CDR3aa: CASSPSGGGGELFF
v_gene: TRBV7-3; d_gene: TRBD2; j_gene: TRBJ2-7; abundance: .; len: 15; CDR3nt: TGTGCCAGCAGCCCATCTGGGGGGGGTCGGTACGAGCAGTACTTC; CDR3aa: CASSPSGGGRYEQYF
v_gene: TRBV27; d_gene: .; j_gene: TRBJ2-7; abundance: .; len: 15; CDR3nt: TGTGCCAGCAGTTTACGGGCAGGGAGAGGGGACGAGCAGTACTTC; CDR3aa: CASSLRAGRGDEQYF
v_gene: TRBV28; d_gene: .; j_gene: TRBJ2-7; abundance: .; len: 12; CDR3nt: TGTGCCACCAGCCCAGGGACCTACGAGCAGTACTTC; CDR3aa: CATSPGTYEQYF
v_gene: TRBV4-3; d_gene: .; j_gene: TRBJ1-2; abundance: once; len: 15; CDR3nt: TGCGCCAGCAGCCAAGAGGACGCAGGGAGAAAAGGCTACACCTTC; CDR3aa: CASSQEDAGRKGYTF
v_gene: TRBV11-2; d_gene: .; j_gene: TRBJ2-7; abundance: .; len: 12; CDR3nt: TGTGCCAGCAGCCTTGGGGCTGACGAGCAGTACTTC; CDR3aa: CASSLGADEQYF
v_gene: TRBV11-3; d_gene: .; j_gene: TRBJ2-2; abundance: .; len: 14; CDR3nt: TGTGCCAGTTCGAGGGGGTCGGACACCGGGGAGCTGTTTTTT; CDR3aa: CASSRGSDTGELFF
v_gene: TRBV7-2; d_gene: .; j_gene: TRBJ1-5; abundance: .; len: 14; CDR3nt: TGTGCCAGCAGTTCCTATGCGCGAGGTCAGCCCCAGCATTTT; CDR3aa: CASSSYARGQPQHF
v_gene: TRBV9; d_gene: TRBD2; j_gene: TRBJ2-3; abundance: .; len: 15; CDR3nt: TGTGCCAGCAGCCCCGGGACTAGCGGCACAGATACGCAGTATTTT; CDR3aa: CASSPGTSGTDTQYF
v_gene: TRBV7-8; d_gene: .; j_gene: TRBJ1-3; abundance: once; len: 14; CDR3nt: TGTGCCAGCAGCCCTAGCTGGGTTTTTAACACCATATATTTT; CDR3aa: CASSPSWVFNTIYF
v_gene: TRBV27; d_gene: TRBD1; j_gene: TRBJ2-5; abundance: .; len: 16; CDR3nt: TGTGCCAGCAGACCCCAGGGACAGGGGATCCAAGAGACCCAGTACTTC; CDR3aa: CASRPQGQGIQETQYF
v_gene: TRBV28; d_gene: TRBD2; j_gene: TRBJ2-1; abundance: .; len: 18; CDR3nt: TGTGCCAGCAGTTTAAGTTCCCGTGTACTAGCGGGTTACAATGAGCAGTTCTTC; CDR3aa: CASSLSSRVLAGYNEQFF
v_gene: TRBV9; d_gene: .; j_gene: TRBJ2-3; abundance: .; len: 19; CDR3nt: TGTGCCAGCAGCTCCCATACCCCGGGCGTTGGGGCCAGCACAGATACGCAGTATTTT; CDR3aa: CASSSHTPGVGASTDTQYF
v_gene: TRBV5-6; d_gene: TRBD2; j_gene: TRBJ2-3; abundance: once; len: 16; CDR3nt: TGTGCCAGCAGCTTGGGGGCGGGAGATTTTCGAGATACGCAGTATTTT; CDR3aa: CASSLGAGDFRDTQYF
v_gene: TRBV13; d_gene: .; j_gene: TRBJ1-1; abundance: once; len: 16; CDR3nt: TGTGCCAGCAGCTTTACGACAGGCGACATGAACACTGAAGCTTTCTTT; CDR3aa: CASSFTTGDMNTEAFF
v_gene: TRBV5-1; d_gene: TRBD2; j_gene: TRBJ2-1; abundance: .; len: 16; CDR3nt: TGCGCCAGCAGCTTAGGCGGTTCTAGCGGGGCCAATGAGCAGTTCTTC; CDR3aa: CASSLGGSSGANEQFF
v_gene: TRBV27; d_gene: TRBD2; j_gene: TRBJ2-5; abundance: .; len: 15; CDR3nt: TGTGCCAGCAGTTTATGGGGGCTAGCGGGAGAGACCCAGTACTTC; CDR3aa: CASSLWGLAGETQYF
v_gene: TRBV2; d_gene: .; j_gene: TRBJ2-2; abundance: .; len: 13; CDR3nt: TGTGCCAGCAGCCTACAAGCGGGCGGGGAGCTGTTTTTT; CDR3aa: CASSLQAGGELFF
v_gene: TRBV29-1; d_gene: TRBD1; j_gene: TRBJ1-4; abundance: .; len: 13; CDR3nt: TGCAGCGGACAGGGGGCAACTAATGAAAAACTGTTTTTT; CDR3aa: CSGQGATNEKLFF
v_gene: TRBV28; d_gene: .; j_gene: TRBJ1-3; abundance: .; len: 14; CDR3nt: TGTGCCAGCCGGAGTGGCCCAACTGGAAACACCATATATTTT; CDR3aa: CASRSGPTGNTIYF
v_gene: TRBV6-1; d_gene: TRBD2; j_gene: TRBJ2-1; abundance: .; len: 15; CDR3nt: TGTGCCAGTAGCAGGGCGGGGAGGGCCTACAATGAGCAGTTCTTC; CDR3aa: CASSRAGRAYNEQFF
v_gene: TRBV5-1; d_gene: TRBD2; j_gene: TRBJ2-7; abundance: .; len: 17; CDR3nt: TGCGCCAGCAGCGGAGGGACTAGCGGGAGGTATTTATACGAGCAGTACTTC; CDR3aa: CASSGGTSGRYLYEQYF
v_gene: TRBV7-9; d_gene: .; j_gene: TRBJ1-2; abundance: once; len: 13; CDR3nt: TGTGCCAGCAGCTTTGCTCCTAACTATGGCTACACCTTC; CDR3aa: CASSFAPNYGYTF
v_gene: TRBV5-3; d_gene: TRBD1; j_gene: TRBJ1-1; abundance: .; len: 15; CDR3nt: TGTGCCAGAAGCTCAACCCGGGACAGGAACACTGAAGCTTTCTTT; CDR3aa: CARSSTRDRNTEAFF
v_gene: TRBV13; d_gene: .; j_gene: TRBJ2-7; abundance: .; len: 15; CDR3nt: TGTGCCAGCAGCTTCCGACAGAGCGTCCCCTACGAGCAGTACTTC; CDR3aa: CASSFRQSVPYEQYF
v_gene: TRBV27; d_gene: TRBD2; j_gene: TRBJ2-1; abundance: .; len: 13; CDR3nt: TGTGCCAGCAACCCTAGCGGAAACAATGAGCAGTTCTTC; CDR3aa: CASNPSGNNEQFF
v_gene: TRBV28; d_gene: TRBD2; j_gene: TRBJ2-2; abundance: .; len: 18; CDR3nt: TGTGCCAGCAGTCTCACCCAGTTGACTAGCGGATACACCGGGGAGCTGTTTTTT; CDR3aa: CASSLTQLTSGYTGELFF
v_gene: TRBV28; d_gene: TRBD2; j_gene: TRBJ2-6; abundance: .; len: 16; CDR3nt: TGTGCTAGCGTTTCGGGGGGTGGGACTGGGGCCAACGTCCTGACTTTC; CDR3aa: CASVSGGGTGANVLTF
v_gene: TRBV5-1; d_gene: .; j_gene: TRBJ2-3; abundance: .; len: 16; CDR3nt: TGCGCCAGCAGCTTGGAACAGGGTTTCGGCACAGATACGCAGTATTTT; CDR3aa: CASSLEQGFGTDTQYF
v_gene: TRBV28; d_gene: TRBD1; j_gene: TRBJ1-6; abundance: .; len: 15; CDR3nt: TGTGCCAGCAGCCAGAATGTGGGGACAGGTTCACCCCTCCACTTT; CDR3aa: CASSQNVGTGSPLHF
v_gene: TRBV5-1; d_gene: .; j_gene: TRBJ1-2; abundance: .; len: 14; CDR3nt: TGCGCCAGCAGCTTGGCCGACTCTAACTATGGCTACACCTTC; CDR3aa: CASSLADSNYGYTF
v_gene: TRBV19; d_gene: TRBD1; j_gene: TRBJ1-5; abundance: .; len: 15; CDR3nt: TGTGCCAGTAGTATTGACGGCAGGGGGCAACAGCCCCAGCATTTT; CDR3aa: CASSIDGRGQQPQHF
v_gene: TRBV6-6; d_gene: .; j_gene: TRBJ2-7; abundance: .; len: 13; CDR3nt: TGTGCCAGCAGTTACTCGACCCCAGCGGAGCAGTACTTC; CDR3aa: CASSYSTPAEQYF
v_gene: TRBV12-5; d_gene: TRBD2; j_gene: TRBJ2-1; abundance: .; len: 17; CDR3nt: TGTGCTAGTGGTTTGTACCGTACTAGCGGGAGTTCCGATGAGCAGTTCTTC; CDR3aa: CASGLYRTSGSSDEQFF
v_gene: TRBV19; d_gene: .; j_gene: TRBJ2-3; abundance: .; len: 15; CDR3nt: TGTGCCAGTAGTATGCGAGAGATTGCGGCAGATACGCAGTATTTT; CDR3aa: CASSMREIAADTQYF
v_gene: TRBV7-2; d_gene: TRBD1; j_gene: TRBJ2-3; abundance: .; len: 15; CDR3nt: TGTGCCAGCAGCTTGTGGGACAGATACACAGATACGCAGTATTTT; CDR3aa: CASSLWDRYTDTQYF
v_gene: TRBV6-1; d_gene: .; j_gene: TRBJ1-5; abundance: .; len: 15; CDR3nt: TGTGCCAGCAGGGGCGGAGGATATAGCAATCAGCCCCAGCATTTT; CDR3aa: CASRGGGYSNQPQHF
v_gene: TRBV9; d_gene: .; j_gene: TRBJ2-2; abundance: .; len: 15; CDR3nt: TGTGCCAGCAGCCCCGGGACACCCAACACCGGGGAGCTGTTTTTT; CDR3aa: CASSPGTPNTGELFF
v_gene: TRBV27; d_gene: TRBD1; j_gene: TRBJ1-6; abundance: once; len: 14; CDR3nt: TGTGCCAGCAGTTTATGGGGACAGGGTTCACCCCTCCACTTT; CDR3aa: CASSLWGQGSPLHF
v_gene: TRBV2; d_gene: .; j_gene: TRBJ2-5; abundance: .; len: 11; CDR3nt: TGTGGAACCGGGCTTCGAGAGACCCAGTACTTC; CDR3aa: CGTGLRETQYF
v_gene: TRBV11-2; d_gene: .; j_gene: TRBJ2-3; abundance: once; len: 12; CDR3nt: TGTGCCAGCAGCTTAGGGGTAGATACGCAGTATTTT; CDR3aa: CASSLGVDTQYF